Listed below are T cell receptor beta chains from one sample, sequenced in a study of T cells in Graves' hyperthyroidism and ophthalmopathy. A single record per CDR3 protein comes from TCRdb applying MiXCR to the multiplex PCR reads. This table holds a few hundred thousand distinct CDR3 sequences, about 45% found once. The sample taken for sequencing was peripheral blood or thyroid tissue (not recorded which). All receptors come from a young woman with Graves' hyperthyroidism. Each CDR3 is given with its conserved first and last residue. The D gene is left open where the match is weak. Where a row states a size, it is once, few, many or the class of an expanded clone; other rows omit it.

CASRSSVRTGDPYEQYF | TGTGCCAGCAGGTCCTCCGTTCGGACAGGGGACCCCTACGAGCAGTACTTC | TRBV2 | NA | TRBD1 | TRBJ2-7
CASSLEPSPVTQYF | TGTGCCAGCAGCTTAGAGCCATCTCCAGTTACGCAGTATTTT | TRBV7-2 | few | NA | TRBJ2-3
CASSKPPGQGTTGELFF | TGTGCCAGCAGCAAGCCCCCGGGACAGGGGACCACCGGGGAGCTGTTTTTT | TRBV9 | NA | TRBD1 | TRBJ2-2
CASSLARGLYEQYF | TGTGCCAGCAGCTTGGCCAGGGGGCTTTACGAGCAGTACTTC | TRBV7-9 | NA | TRBD1 | TRBJ2-7
CASTDRASEKLFF | TGTGCCAGCACCGACAGGGCCAGTGAAAAACTGTTTTTT | TRBV2 | NA | TRBD1 | TRBJ1-4
CATSDLGKDGSNTGELFF | TGTGCCACCAGTGATTTAGGGAAAGACGGGTCGAACACCGGGGAGCTGTTTTTT | TRBV24-1 | many | NA | TRBJ2-2
CASSLSGLTGETQYF | TGTGCCAGCAGCTTATCAGGACTCACCGGGGAGACCCAGTACTTC | TRBV7-3 | NA | NA | TRBJ2-5
CASSPGGQGENTEAFF | TGTGCCAGCAGCCCGGGTGGACAGGGGGAAAACACTGAAGCTTTCTTT | TRBV7-9 | many | TRBD1 | TRBJ1-1
CAIPGDRGYSPGANVLTF | TGTGCCATCCCGGGGGACAGGGGTTACTCCCCTGGGGCCAACGTCCTGACTTTC | TRBV10-3 | many | TRBD1 | TRBJ2-6
CATRSLGLIQETQYF | TGTGCCACCAGGAGTCTAGGGTTAATCCAAGAGACCCAGTACTTC | TRBV24-1 | NA | NA | TRBJ2-5
CSVDSTGAADEAFF | TGCAGCGTTGACTCGACAGGGGCTGCCGATGAAGCTTTCTTT | TRBV29-1 | NA | TRBD1 | TRBJ1-1
CASSDWVGQQETQYF | TGCGCCAGCAGTGATTGGGTTGGACAGCAAGAGACCCAGTACTTC | TRBV10-2 | many | NA | TRBJ2-5
CSASGLADTYEHF | TGCAGTGCTAGCGGACTAGCGGACACCTACGAGCATTTT | TRBV20-1 | NA | NA | TRBJ1-5
CASSAGTNYEQYF | TGTGCCAGCAGTGCCGGGACAAACTACGAGCAGTACTTC | TRBV2 | few | NA | TRBJ2-7
CASSEAGQHPTYEQYF | TGTGCCAGCAGTGAAGCGGGGCAACATCCTACCTACGAGCAGTACTTC | TRBV6-1 | NA | NA | TRBJ2-7
CASSTPGTTEETQYF | TGTGCCAGCAGTACCCCCGGGACAACCGAAGAGACCCAGTACTTC | TRBV12-3/TRBV12-4 | many | NA | TRBJ2-5
CASSSRQGNYEQYF | TGTGCCAGCAGTAGTCGACAGGGGAACTACGAGCAGTACTTC | TRBV3-1 | many | TRBD1 | TRBJ2-7
CASSVGLSGNTIYF | TGTGCCAGCAGCGTAGGACTCTCTGGAAACACCATATATTTT | TRBV9 | many | NA | TRBJ1-3
CAISPGTSGRDESTDTQYF | TGTGCCATCAGTCCGGGGACTAGCGGGAGAGATGAAAGCACAGATACGCAGTATTTT | TRBV10-3 | NA | TRBD2 | TRBJ2-3
CATSRDELLAGGPGETQYF | TGTGCCACCAGCAGAGATGAGTTATTAGCGGGAGGGCCGGGGGAGACCCAGTACTTC | TRBV15 | many | TRBD2 | TRBJ2-5
CSVVQGADFTEAFF | TGCAGCGTCGTACAGGGGGCGGATTTTACTGAAGCTTTCTTT | TRBV29-1 | NA | TRBD1 | TRBJ1-1
CSARPRTGAFF | TGCAGTGCTAGACCGCGAACGGGAGCTTTCTTT | TRBV20-1 | NA | NA | TRBJ1-1
CASSSVEGKYDGYTF | TGTGCCAGCAGCTCAGTTGAGGGAAAATATGATGGCTACACCTTC | TRBV11-2 | NA | NA | TRBJ1-2
CASSLETTGHDTQYF | TGTGCCAGCAGCTTAGAGACGACCGGGCATGATACGCAGTATTTT | TRBV13 | NA | NA | TRBJ2-3
CSAREGTSGIETQYF | TGCAGTGCTAGAGAAGGTACTAGCGGGATTGAGACCCAGTACTTC | TRBV20-1 | NA | TRBD2 | TRBJ2-5
CSAMGGYEQYF | TGCAGTGCTATGGGAGGTTACGAGCAGTACTTC | TRBV20-1 | many | NA | TRBJ2-7
CASRELPGQGRSNEKLFF | TGTGCCAGCAGGGAACTGCCGGGACAGGGGAGAAGTAATGAAAAACTGTTTTTT | TRBV6-6 | few | TRBD1 | TRBJ1-4
CASSPPGTSPYEQYF | TGTGCCAGCAGCCCCCCGGGGACTAGTCCTTACGAGCAGTACTTC | TRBV5-4 | many | TRBD2 | TRBJ2-7
CSARDLREGSYEQYF | TGCAGTGCTAGAGATCTTCGGGAGGGGTCCTACGAGCAGTACTTC | TRBV20-1 | many | TRBD2 | TRBJ2-7
CASSPSAYEQYF | TGTGCCAGCAGCCCTAGCGCCTACGAGCAGTACTTC | TRBV7-9 | many | NA | TRBJ2-7
CAGSQEYEKLFF | TGTGCCGGCAGCCAAGAGTATGAAAAACTGTTTTTT | TRBV7-9 | NA | NA | TRBJ1-4
CASSIYLCSVESVTTNYGYTF | NA | TRBV7-3 | NA | NA | TRBJ1-2
CASSPGGGRARDEQFF | TGTGCCAGCAGCCCGGGAGGCGGGAGGGCCCGAGATGAGCAGTTCTTC | TRBV7-2 | NA | TRBD2 | TRBJ2-1
CASSLYGGDRQNSNQPQHF | TGTGCCAGCAGCCTTTACGGGGGGGACAGGCAGAATAGCAATCAGCCCCAGCATTTT | TRBV6-2/TRBV6-3 | few | TRBD1 | TRBJ1-5
CASSPGRETYEQYF | TGTGCCAGCTCACCAGGGCGGGAAACCTACGAGCAGTACTTC | TRBV25-1 | few | NA | TRBJ2-7
CASSLTAGVETQYF | TGCGCCAGCAGCTTGACTGCGGGAGTTGAGACCCAGTACTTC | TRBV5-1 | few | TRBD2 | TRBJ2-5
CASSPDRGDEKLFF | TGTGCCAGCAGCCCCGACCGGGGGGATGAAAAACTGTTTTTT | TRBV7-9 | many | NA | TRBJ1-4
CASSSQRGDYGYTF | TGTGCCAGCAGCTCCCAGCGGGGGGACTATGGCTACACCTTC | TRBV7-9 | NA | NA | TRBJ1-2
CSVRYSGTGANTGELFF | TGCAGCGTTCGTTATTCCGGGACAGGCGCGAACACCGGGGAGCTGTTTTTT | TRBV29-1 | few | TRBD1 | TRBJ2-2
CASQRGRIYGYTF | TGTGCCAGCCAGAGGGGGCGGATCTATGGCTACACCTTC | TRBV19 | many | TRBD1 | TRBJ1-2
CSVLPSRLGQGGQETQYF | TGCAGCGTTCTCCCCTCCCGGTTAGGACAGGGCGGTCAAGAGACCCAGTACTTC | TRBV29-1 | many | TRBD1 | TRBJ2-5
CAISESKGGQETQYF | TGTGCCATCAGTGAGTCGAAAGGTGGACAAGAGACCCAGTACTTC | TRBV10-3 | NA | NA | TRBJ2-5
CASSIGTYEQYF | TGTGCCAGCAGCATTGGGACCTACGAGCAGTACTTC | TRBV7-2 | NA | NA | TRBJ2-7
CASSQVPGLYLYGYTF | TGCGCCAGCAGCCAAGTTCCAGGGCTATACCTATATGGCTACACCTTC | TRBV4-1 | many | NA | TRBJ1-2
CASSLGPGVTEAFF | TGTGCCAGCAGTTTAGGTCCAGGGGTGACTGAAGCTTTCTTT | TRBV12-3/TRBV12-4 | many | NA | TRBJ1-1
CASLLAGRTEAFF | TGTGCCAGCTTACTAGCGGGACGAACTGAAGCTTTCTTT | TRBV6-2/TRBV6-3 | NA | NA | TRBJ1-1
CASSELGSLNTEAFF | TGTGCCAGCAGTGAACTTGGCAGCCTGAACACTGAAGCTTTCTTT | TRBV25-1 | NA | NA | TRBJ1-1